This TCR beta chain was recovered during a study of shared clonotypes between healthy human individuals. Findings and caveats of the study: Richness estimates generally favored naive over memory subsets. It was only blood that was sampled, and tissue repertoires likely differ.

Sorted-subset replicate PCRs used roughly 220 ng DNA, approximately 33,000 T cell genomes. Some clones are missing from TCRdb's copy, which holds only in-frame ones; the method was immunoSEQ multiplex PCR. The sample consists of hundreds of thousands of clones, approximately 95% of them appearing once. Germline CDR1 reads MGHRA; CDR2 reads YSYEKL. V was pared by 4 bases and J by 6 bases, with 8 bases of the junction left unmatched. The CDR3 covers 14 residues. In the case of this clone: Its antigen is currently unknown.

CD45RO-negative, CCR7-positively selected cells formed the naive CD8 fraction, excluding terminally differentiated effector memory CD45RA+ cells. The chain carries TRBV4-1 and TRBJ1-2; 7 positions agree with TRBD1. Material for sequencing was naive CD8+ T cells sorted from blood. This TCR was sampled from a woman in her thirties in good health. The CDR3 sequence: CASSLKTGRDGYTF. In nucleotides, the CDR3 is TGCGCCAGCAGCCTCAAGACAGGGAGGGATGGCTACACCTTC.